This T cell receptor beta chain was sequenced in a study of beta chain features in type 1 diabetes. Whole-study context: When patients were set against healthy donors, age, gender and cell yields were similar. Whole-study findings and limits: Type 1 diabetes patients showed fewer insertions and more deletions at VDJ junctions. For TCRB rearrangement, an influence of HLA type remained unresolved here.

Isolation of CD4+ naive, central memory, regulatory and stem cell-like memory cells was achieved by sorting via CD45RO/CCR7/CD25/CD127/CD95/CD27. V was pared by 5 bases and J by 5 bases, with 16 bases between. The CDR3 contains 14 residues. CDR1 is SGHRS, CDR2 YFSETQ, per germline. Reverse transcription of all isolated RNA meant that expressed TCRB transcripts were sequenced. The repertoire was sequenced with immunoSEQ multiplex PCR; TCRdb's copy has only in-frame clones and lacks some. Here the sample spans 900,000 or so clones, about 17% being singletons. Turning to this clone: No antigen is known for it.

The chain joins TRBV5-1 to TRBJ2-5; D possibly corresponds to TRBD1 (6 bases). The material sequenced was naive CD4+ T cells from blood. This sequence was found in a woman aged 18-29 years in good health. CDR3: CASRPTGVEETQYF. The CDR3 DNA sequence: TGCGCCAGCAGACCGACAGGAGTTGAGGAGACCCAGTACTTC. Based on the CDR3 plus reference TRBV5-1 and TRBJ2-5, the full variable domain is KAGVTQTPRYLIKTRGQQVTLSCSPISGHRSVSWYQQTPGQGLQFLFEYFSETQRNKGNFPGRFSGRQFSNSRSEMNVSTLELGDSALYLCASRPTGVEETQYFGPGTRLLVL.